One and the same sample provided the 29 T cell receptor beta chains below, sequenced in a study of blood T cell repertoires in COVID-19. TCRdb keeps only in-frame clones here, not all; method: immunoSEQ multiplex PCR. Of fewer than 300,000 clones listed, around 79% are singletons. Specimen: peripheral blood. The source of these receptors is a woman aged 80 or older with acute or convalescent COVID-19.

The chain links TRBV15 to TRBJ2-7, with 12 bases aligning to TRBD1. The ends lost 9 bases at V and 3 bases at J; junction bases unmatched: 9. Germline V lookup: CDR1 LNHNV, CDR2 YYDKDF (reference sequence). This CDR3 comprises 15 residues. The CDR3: CATGQGAQSRYEQYF. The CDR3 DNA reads TGTGCCACGGGACAGGGGGCGCAGTCCCGCTACGAGCAGTACTTC.

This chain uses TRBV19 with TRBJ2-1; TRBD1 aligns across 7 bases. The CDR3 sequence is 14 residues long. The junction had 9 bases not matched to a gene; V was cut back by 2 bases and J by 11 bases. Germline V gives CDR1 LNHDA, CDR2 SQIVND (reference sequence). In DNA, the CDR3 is TGTGCCAGTAGTATAACACGCGACAGGGCTAAGCAGTTCTTC. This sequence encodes CASSITRDRAKQFF. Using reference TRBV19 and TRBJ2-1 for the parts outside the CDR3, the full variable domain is DGGITQSPKYLFRKEGQNVTLSCEQNLNHDAMYWYRQDPGQGLRLIYYSQIVNDFQKGDIAEGYSVSREKKESFPLTVTSAQKNPTAFYLCASSITRDRAKQFFGPGTRLTVL.

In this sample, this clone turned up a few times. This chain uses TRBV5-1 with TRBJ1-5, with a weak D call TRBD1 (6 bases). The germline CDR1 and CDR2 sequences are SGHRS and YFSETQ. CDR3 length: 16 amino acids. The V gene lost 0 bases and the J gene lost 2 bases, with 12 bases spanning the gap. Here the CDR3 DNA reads TGCGCCAGCAGCTTGGGGGACATCGGGGGCAATCAGCCCCAGCATTTT. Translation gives CASSLGDIGGNQPQHF.

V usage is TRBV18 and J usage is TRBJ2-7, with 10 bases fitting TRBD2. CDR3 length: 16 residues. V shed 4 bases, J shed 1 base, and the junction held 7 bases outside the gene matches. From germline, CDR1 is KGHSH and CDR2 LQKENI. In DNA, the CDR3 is TGTGCCAGCTCACGGAGCGGGGGGGCGTTATCCTACGAGCAGTACTTC. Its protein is CASSRSGGALSYEQYF.

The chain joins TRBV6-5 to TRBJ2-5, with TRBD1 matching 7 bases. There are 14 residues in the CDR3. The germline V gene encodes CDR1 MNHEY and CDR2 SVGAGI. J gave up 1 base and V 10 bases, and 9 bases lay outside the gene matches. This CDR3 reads CAKRDRVLQETQYF. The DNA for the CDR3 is TGTGCCAAACGGGACAGAGTACTCCAAGAGACCCAGTACTTC.

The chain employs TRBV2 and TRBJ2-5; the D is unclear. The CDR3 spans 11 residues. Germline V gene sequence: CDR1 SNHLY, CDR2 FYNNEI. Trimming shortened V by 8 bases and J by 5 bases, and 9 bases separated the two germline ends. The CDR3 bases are TGTGCCAGCCGTGTTGCGGAGACCCAGTACTTC. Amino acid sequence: CASRVAETQYF. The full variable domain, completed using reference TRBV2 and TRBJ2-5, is EPEVTQTPSHQVTQMGQEVILRCVPISNHLYFYWYRQILGQKVEFLVSFYNNEISEKSEIFDDQFSVERPDGSNFTLKIRSTKLEDSAMYFCASRVAETQYFGPGTRLLVL.

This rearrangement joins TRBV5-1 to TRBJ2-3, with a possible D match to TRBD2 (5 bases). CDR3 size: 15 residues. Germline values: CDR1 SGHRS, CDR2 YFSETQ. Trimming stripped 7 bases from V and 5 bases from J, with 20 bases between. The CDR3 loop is CASRPSGGPLDTQYF. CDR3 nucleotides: TGCGCCAGCCGCCCCAGTGGAGGCCCCCTAGATACGCAGTATTTT.

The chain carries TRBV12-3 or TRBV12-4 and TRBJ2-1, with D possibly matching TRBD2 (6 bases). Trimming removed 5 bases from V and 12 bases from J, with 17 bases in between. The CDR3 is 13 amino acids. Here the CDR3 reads CASSPGWGEGQFF. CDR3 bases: TGTGCCAGCAGTCCCGGCTGGGGGGAAGGGCAGTTCTTC.

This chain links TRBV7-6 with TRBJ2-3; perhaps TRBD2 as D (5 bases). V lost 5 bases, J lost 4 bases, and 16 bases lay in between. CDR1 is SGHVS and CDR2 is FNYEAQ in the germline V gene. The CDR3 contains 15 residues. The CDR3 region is CASSRFGQRSDTQYF. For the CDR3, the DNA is TGTGCCAGCAGCCGATTCGGGCAGCGGTCAGATACGCAGTATTTT.

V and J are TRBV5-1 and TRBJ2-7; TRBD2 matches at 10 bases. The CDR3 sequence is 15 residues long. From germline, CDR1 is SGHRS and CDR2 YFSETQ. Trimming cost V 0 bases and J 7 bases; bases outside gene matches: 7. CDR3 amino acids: CASSLALAGVREQYF. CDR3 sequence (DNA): TGCGCCAGCAGCTTGGCCCTAGCGGGAGTGAGAGAGCAGTACTTC.

The chain's CDR3 is CASSPDSNQPQHF. For the CDR3, the DNA is TGTGCCAGCAGCCCAGATAGCAATCAGCCCCAGCATTTT. This chain joins TRBV11-2 and TRBJ1-5; D unresolved. The CDR3 totals 13 residues. Germline V CDR1 and CDR2: SGHAT, FQNNGV. The V end lost 5 bases, the J end lost 0 bases, and 5 bases lay between the germline ends.

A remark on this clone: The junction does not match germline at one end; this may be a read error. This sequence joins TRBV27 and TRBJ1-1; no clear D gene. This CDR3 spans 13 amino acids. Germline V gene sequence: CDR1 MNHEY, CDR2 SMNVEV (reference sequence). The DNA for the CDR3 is TGTGCCACCAGTCGGAGGACGAACACTGAAGCTTTCTTT. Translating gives CATSRRTNTEAFF.

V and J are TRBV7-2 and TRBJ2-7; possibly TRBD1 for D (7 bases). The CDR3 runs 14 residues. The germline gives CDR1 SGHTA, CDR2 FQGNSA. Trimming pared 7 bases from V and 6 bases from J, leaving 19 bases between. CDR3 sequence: CASTPGGLESEQYF. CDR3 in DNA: TGTGCCAGCACCCCAGGGGGGTTGGAGTCCGAGCAGTACTTC.

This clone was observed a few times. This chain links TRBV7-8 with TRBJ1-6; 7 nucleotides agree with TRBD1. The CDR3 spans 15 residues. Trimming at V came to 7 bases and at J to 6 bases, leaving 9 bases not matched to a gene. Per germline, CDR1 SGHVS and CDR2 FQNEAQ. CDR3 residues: CASTFGDRSNSPLHF. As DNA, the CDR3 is TGTGCCAGCACCTTCGGGGACAGAAGTAATTCACCCCTCCACTTT.

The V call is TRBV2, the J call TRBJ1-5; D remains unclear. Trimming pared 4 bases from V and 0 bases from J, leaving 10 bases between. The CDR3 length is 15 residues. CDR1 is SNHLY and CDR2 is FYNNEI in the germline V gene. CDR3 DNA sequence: TGTGCCAGCAGTGGAGGTTCCCGTAGCAATCAGCCCCAGCATTTT. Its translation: CASSGGSRSNQPQHF.

The chain's CDR3 is CASRPYIGQGRRNTEAFF. DNA of the CDR3: TGTGCAAGTCGACCCTACATAGGACAGGGGAGGCGGAACACTGAAGCTTTCTTT. V and J are TRBV12-2 and TRBJ1-1; TRBD1 is taken as the D call from the table, unchecked against the DNA. TRBV12-2 is a pseudogene. The CDR3 covers 18 residues.

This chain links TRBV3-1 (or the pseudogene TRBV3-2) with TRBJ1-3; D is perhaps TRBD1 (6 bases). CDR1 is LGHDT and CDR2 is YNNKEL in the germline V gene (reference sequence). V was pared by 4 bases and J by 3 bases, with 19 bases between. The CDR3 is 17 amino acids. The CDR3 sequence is CASSPGISTGIGNTIYF. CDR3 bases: TGTGCCAGCAGCCCCGGGATTAGTACAGGGATTGGAAACACCATATATTTT.

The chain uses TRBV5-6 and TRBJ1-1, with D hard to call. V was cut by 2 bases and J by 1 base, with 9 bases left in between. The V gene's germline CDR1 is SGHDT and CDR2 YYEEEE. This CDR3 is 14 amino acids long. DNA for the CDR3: TGTGCCAGCAGCTTCCCAGGTGCGAACACTGAAGCTTTCTTT. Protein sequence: CASSFPGANTEAFF.

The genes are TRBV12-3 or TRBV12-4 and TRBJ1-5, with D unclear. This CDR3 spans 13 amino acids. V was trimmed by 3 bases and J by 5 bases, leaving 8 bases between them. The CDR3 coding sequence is TGTGCCAGCAGTTTGGTAGAGGATCAGCCCCAGCATTTT. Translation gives CASSLVEDQPQHF.

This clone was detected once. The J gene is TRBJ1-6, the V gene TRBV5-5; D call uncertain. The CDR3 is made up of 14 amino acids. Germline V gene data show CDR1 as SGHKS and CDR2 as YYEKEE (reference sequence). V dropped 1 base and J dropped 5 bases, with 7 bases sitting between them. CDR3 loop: CASSLWQDNSPLHF. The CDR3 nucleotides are TGTGCCAGCAGCTTGTGGCAGGATAATTCACCCCTCCACTTT.

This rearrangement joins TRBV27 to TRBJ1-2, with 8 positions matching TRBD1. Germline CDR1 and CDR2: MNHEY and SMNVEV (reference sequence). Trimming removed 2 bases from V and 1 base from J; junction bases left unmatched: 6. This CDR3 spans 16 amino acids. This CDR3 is CASSLGPGGGNYGYTF. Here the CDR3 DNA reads TGTGCCAGCAGTTTAGGGCCAGGGGGCGGTAACTATGGCTACACCTTC.

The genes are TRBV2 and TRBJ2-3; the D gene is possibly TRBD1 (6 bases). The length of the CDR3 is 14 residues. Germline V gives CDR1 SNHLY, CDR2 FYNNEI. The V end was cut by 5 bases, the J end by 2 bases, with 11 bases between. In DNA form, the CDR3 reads TGTGCCAGCAGTCGATGGACAGACACAGATACGCAGTATTTT. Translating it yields CASSRWTDTDTQYF.

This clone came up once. CDR3 protein: CASSRQGAEAFF. The CDR3 nucleotides are TGTGCCAGCAGCCGACAGGGGGCTGAAGCTTTCTTT. V usage is TRBV6-5 and J usage is TRBJ1-1, with TRBD1 matching 9 bases. The germline V gene encodes CDR1 MNHEY and CDR2 SVGAGI. The CDR3 contains 12 residues. Germline trimming cut 6 bases from V and 6 bases from J; bases unmatched to any gene: 2.

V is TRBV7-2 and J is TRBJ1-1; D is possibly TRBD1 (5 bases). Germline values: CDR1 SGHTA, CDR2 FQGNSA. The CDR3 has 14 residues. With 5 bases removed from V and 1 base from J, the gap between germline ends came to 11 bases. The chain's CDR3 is CASSEQASNTEAFF. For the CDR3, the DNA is TGTGCCAGCAGCGAACAGGCGTCGAACACTGAAGCTTTCTTT.

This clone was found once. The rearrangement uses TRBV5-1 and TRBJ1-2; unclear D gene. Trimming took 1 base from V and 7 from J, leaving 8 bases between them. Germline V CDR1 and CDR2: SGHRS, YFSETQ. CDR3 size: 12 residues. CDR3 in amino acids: CASSLTEGGYTF. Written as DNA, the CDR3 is TGCGCCAGCAGCTTGACAGAAGGTGGCTACACCTTC.

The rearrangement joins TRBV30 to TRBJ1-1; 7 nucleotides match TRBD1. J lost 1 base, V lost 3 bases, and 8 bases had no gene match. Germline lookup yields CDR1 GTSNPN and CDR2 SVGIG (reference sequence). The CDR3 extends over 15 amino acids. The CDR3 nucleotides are TGTGCCTGGAGCCGACAGGGTCTAGAGAACACTGAAGCTTTCTTT. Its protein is CAWSRQGLENTEAFF.

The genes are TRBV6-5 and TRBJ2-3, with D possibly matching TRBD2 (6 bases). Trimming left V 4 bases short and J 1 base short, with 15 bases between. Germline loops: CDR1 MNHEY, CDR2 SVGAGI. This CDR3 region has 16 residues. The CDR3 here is CASSLGAGGGTDTQYF. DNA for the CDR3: TGTGCCAGCAGTTTGGGTGCGGGCGGGGGCACAGATACGCAGTATTTT.

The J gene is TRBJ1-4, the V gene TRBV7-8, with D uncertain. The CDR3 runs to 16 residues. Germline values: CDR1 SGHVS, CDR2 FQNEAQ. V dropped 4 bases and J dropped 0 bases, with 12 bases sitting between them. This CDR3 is CASSSRVLATNEKLFF. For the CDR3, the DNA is TGTGCCAGCAGCTCGCGTGTACTAGCAACTAATGAAAAACTGTTTTTT.

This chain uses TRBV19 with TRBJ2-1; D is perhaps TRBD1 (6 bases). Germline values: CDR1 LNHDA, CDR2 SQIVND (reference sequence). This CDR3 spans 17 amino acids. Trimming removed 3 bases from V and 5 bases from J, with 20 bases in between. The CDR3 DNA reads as TGTGCCAGTAGTATCCGAAGCACAGGGTGGTCAAACAATGAGCAGTTCTTC. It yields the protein CASSIRSTGWSNNEQFF. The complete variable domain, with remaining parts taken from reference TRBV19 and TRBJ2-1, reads DGGITQSPKYLFRKEGQNVTLSCEQNLNHDAMYWYRQDPGQGLRLIYYSQIVNDFQKGDIAEGYSVSREKKESFPLTVTSAQKNPTAFYLCASSIRSTGWSNNEQFFGPGTRLTVL.